The following is a T cell receptor beta chain sequence with its context. Antigen: not known. Profiling relied on immunoSEQ multiplex PCR, and the TCRdb table lists in-frame clones only, not all of them. The sample lists 26,000 or so clones, 77% occurring once. CDR3 length equals 17 residues. Germline-derived CDR1 and CDR2 are LGHDT and YNNKEL (reference sequence). Trimming pared 3 bases from V and 0 bases from J, leaving 14 bases between. Before the COVID-19 pandemic, during about 2010-2018, CD4+ T cells were taken from unexposed donors. Isolation of CD4+ T cells took place after 10 days in culture. Unexposed-donor CD4+ T cells were probed with SARS-CoV-2 S/N and four cold-coronavirus spikes, cells permitting. Cultures received half-medium IL-2 refreshes on days 3 and 7. The data were taken from a study of CD4 T cells in relation to SARS-CoV-2 and coronaviruses. Study context: ViraFEST: approximately 10-day antigen culture of PBMCs, then TCR beta CDR3 sequencing.

The sequenced sample was CD4+ T cells from PBMCs, cultured in vitro. V is TRBV3-1 (or the pseudogene TRBV3-2) and J is TRBJ2-2; D is ambiguous. The sequence was collected from a human donor in good health. CDR3 nucleotide sequence: TGTGCCAGCAGCCAGGCCGGTTTTGCCTCGAACACCGGGGAGCTGTTTTTT. This translates into CASSQAGFASNTGELFF.